Sequencing of this T cell receptor (beta chain) was carried out in a study of kidney transplant recipient with SARS-CoV-2 infection. TCRdb analysed the reads with MiXCR anew, one entry per CDR3 protein. The sample has some 220,000 distinct CDR3 sequences, roughly 26% seen once. This clonotype has ten or more counts. Trimming stripped 2 bases from V and 3 bases from J, with 11 bases between. Germline assignment: CDR1 WSHSY and CDR2 SAAADI. The CDR3 covers 15 residues. The specimen was a blood sample, collected at baseline and on day 111 from a kidney transplant recipient. This sequence was found in a young adult male patient who had COVID-19 and was a kidney transplant recipient. Some T cells may be graft donor cells. The V and J genes are TRBV10-2 and TRBJ1-5; a weak D match, TRBD1 (5 bases). The CDR3 DNA is TGCGCCAGCAGTGAGATCCCGGGGCCCAATCAGCCCCAGCATTTT. The encoded protein is CASSEIPGPNQPQHF.